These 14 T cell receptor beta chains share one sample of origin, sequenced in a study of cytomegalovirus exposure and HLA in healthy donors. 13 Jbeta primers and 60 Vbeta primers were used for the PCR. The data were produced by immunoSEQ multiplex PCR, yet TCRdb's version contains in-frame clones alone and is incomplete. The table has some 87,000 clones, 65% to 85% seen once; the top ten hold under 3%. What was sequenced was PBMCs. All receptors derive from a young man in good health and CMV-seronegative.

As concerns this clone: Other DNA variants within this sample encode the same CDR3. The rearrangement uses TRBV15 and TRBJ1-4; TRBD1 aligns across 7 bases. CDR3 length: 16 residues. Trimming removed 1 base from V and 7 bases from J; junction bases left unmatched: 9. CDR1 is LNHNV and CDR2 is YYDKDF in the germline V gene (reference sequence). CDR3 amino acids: CATSRGATGRGEKLFF. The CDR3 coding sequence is TGTGCCACCAGCAGAGGGGCGACAGGGCGAGGTGAAAAACTGTTTTTT. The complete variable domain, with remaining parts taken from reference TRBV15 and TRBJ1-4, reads DAMVIQNPRYQVTQFGKPVTLSCSQTLNHNVMYWYQQKSSQAPKLLFHYYDKDFNNEADTPDNFQSRRPNTSFCFLDIRSPGLGDTAMYLCATSRGATGRGEKLFFGSGTQLSVL.

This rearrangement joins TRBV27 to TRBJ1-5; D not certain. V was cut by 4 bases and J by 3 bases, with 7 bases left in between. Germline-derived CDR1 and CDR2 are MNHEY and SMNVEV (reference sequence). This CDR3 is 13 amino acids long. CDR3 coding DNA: TGTGCCAGCAGTTCCGAGATCAATCAGCCCCAGCATTTT. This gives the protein CASSSEINQPQHF.

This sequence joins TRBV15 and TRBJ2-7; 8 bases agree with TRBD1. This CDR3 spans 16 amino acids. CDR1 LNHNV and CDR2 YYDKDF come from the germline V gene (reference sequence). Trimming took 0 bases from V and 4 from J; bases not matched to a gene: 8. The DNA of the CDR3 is TGTGCCACCAGCAGAGATTCCCGGCAGGGGGCATACGAGCAGTACTTC. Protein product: CATSRDSRQGAYEQYF. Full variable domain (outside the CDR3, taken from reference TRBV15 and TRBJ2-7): DAMVIQNPRYQVTQFGKPVTLSCSQTLNHNVMYWYQQKSSQAPKLLFHYYDKDFNNEADTPDNFQSRRPNTSFCFLDIRSPGLGDTAMYLCATSRDSRQGAYEQYFGPGTRLTVT.

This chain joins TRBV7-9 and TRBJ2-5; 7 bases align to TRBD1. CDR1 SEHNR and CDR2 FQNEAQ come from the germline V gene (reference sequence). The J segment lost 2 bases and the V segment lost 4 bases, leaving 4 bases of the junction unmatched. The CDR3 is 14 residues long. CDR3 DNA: TGTGCCAGCAGCTCGACAGGGCGGCAAGAGACCCAGTACTTC. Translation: CASSSTGRQETQYF.

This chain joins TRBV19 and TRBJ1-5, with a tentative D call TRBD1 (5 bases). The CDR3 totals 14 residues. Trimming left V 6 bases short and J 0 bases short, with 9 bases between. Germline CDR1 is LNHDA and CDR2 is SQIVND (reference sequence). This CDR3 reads CASRAGISNQPQHF. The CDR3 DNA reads TGTGCCAGTAGGGCAGGGATTAGCAATCAGCCCCAGCATTTT. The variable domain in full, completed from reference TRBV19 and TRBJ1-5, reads DGGITQSPKYLFRKEGQNVTLSCEQNLNHDAMYWYRQDPGQGLRLIYYSQIVNDFQKGDIAEGYSVSREKKESFPLTVTSAQKNPTAFYLCASRAGISNQPQHFGDGTRLSIL.

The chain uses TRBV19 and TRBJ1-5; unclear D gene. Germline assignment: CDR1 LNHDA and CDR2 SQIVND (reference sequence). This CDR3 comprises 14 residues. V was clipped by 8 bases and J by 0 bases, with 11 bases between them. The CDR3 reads CASCAEGSNQPQHF. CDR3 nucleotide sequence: TGTGCCAGTTGCGCGGAAGGTAGCAATCAGCCCCAGCATTTT.

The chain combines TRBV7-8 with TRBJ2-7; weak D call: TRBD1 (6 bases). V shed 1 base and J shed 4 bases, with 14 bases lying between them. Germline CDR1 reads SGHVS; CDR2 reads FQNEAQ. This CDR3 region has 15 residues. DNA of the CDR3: TGTGCCAGCAGCTTAGGTAGGACAGCCATTTACGAGCAGTACTTC. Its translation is CASSLGRTAIYEQYF. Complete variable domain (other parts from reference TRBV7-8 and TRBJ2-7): GAGVSQSPRYKVAKRGQDVALRCDPISGHVSLFWYQQALGQGPEFLTYFQNEAQLDKSGLPSDRFFAERPEGSVSTLKIQRTQQEDSAVYLCASSLGRTAIYEQYFGPGTRLTVT.

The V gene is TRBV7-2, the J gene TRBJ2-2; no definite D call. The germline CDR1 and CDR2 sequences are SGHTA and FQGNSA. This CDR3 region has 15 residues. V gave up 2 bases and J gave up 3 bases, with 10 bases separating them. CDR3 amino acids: CASSLSPQYTGELFF. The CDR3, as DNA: TGTGCCAGCAGCTTATCCCCCCAGTACACCGGGGAGCTGTTTTTT.

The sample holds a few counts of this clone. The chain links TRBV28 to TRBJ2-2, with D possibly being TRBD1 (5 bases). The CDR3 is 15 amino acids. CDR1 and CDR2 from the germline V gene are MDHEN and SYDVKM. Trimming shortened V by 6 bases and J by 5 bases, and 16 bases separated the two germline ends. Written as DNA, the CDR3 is TGTGCCAGCAGCTCTGCACAAGGGGATACCGGGGAGCTGTTTTTT. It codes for CASSSAQGDTGELFF. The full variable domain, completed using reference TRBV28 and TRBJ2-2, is DVKVTQSSRYLVKRTGEKVFLECVQDMDHENMFWYRQDPGLGLRLIYFSYDVKMKEKGDIPEGYSVSREKKERFSLILESASTNQTSMYLCASSSAQGDTGELFFGEGSRLTVL.

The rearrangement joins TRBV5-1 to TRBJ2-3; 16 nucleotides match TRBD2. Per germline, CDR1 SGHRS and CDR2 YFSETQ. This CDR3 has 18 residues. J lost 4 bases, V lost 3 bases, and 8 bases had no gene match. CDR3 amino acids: CASSSGTSGGAPPDTQYF. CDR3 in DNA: TGCGCCAGCAGCTCAGGGACTAGCGGGGGGGCGCCGCCAGATACGCAGTATTTT. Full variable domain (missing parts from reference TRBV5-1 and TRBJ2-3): KAGVTQTPRYLIKTRGQQVTLSCSPISGHRSVSWYQQTPGQGLQFLFEYFSETQRNKGNFPGRFSGRQFSNSRSEMNVSTLELGDSALYLCASSSGTSGGAPPDTQYFGPGTRLTVL.

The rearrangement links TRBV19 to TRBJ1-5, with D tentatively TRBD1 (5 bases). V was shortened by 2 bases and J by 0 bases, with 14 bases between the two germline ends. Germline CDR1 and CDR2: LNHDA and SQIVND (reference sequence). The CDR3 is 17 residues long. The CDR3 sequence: CASSIRQTGYSNQPQHF. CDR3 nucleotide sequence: TGTGCCAGTAGTATAAGACAAACAGGTTATAGCAATCAGCCCCAGCATTTT.

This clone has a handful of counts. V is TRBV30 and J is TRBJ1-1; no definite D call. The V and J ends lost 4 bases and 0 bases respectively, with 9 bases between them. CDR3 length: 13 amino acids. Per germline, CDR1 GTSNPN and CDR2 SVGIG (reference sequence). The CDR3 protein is CAWNIGVNTEAFF. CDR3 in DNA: TGTGCCTGGAACATCGGGGTGAACACTGAAGCTTTCTTT.

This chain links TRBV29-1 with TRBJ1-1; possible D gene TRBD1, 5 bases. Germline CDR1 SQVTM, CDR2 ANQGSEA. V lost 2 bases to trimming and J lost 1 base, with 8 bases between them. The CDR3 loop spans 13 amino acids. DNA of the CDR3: TGCAGCGTTGAACTCGGGGGGAACACTGAAGCTTTCTTT. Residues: CSVELGGNTEAFF.

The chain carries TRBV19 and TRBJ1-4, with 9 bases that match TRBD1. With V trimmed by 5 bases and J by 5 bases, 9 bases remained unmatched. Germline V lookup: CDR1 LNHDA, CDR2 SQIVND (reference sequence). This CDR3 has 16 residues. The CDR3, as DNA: TGTGCCAGTAGTCTGATCCCCGGACAGGGGAATGAAAAACTGTTTTTT. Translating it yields CASSLIPGQGNEKLFF.